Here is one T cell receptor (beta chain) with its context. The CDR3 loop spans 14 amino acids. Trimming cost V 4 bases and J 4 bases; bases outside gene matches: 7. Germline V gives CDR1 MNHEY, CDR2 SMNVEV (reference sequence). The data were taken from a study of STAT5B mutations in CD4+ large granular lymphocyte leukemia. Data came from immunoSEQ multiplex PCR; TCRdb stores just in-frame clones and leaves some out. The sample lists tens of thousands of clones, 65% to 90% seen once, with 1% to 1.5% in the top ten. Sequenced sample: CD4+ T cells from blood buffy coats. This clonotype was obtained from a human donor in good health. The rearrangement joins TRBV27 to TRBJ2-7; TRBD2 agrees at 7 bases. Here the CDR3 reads CASSSSRGVYEQYF. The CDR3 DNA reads TGTGCCAGCAGTTCCTCCCGGGGGGTATACGAGCAGTACTTC.